A single sample is the source of the 22 T cell receptor beta chains below, sequenced in a study of blood T cells in healthy people across ages. A J-beta primer mix and a sample-barcoded 5' primer were used in a second PCR of roughly 6 to 12 cycles. Via MiXCR, TCRdb re-called the 5' RACE reads, giving one row per CDR3 protein. The sample includes about 780,000 distinct CDR3 sequences, more than 35% of them seen just once. The sequencing sample was made of blood. These TCRs come from an elderly man in good health.

The gene calls are TRBV20-1 and TRBJ2-3, with 7 nucleotides matching TRBD2. Germline-derived CDR1 and CDR2 are DFQATT and SNEGSKA (reference sequence). V trimming: 1 base; J trimming: 2 bases; junction bases outside the gene matches: 9. This CDR3 region has 16 residues. CDR3 protein: CSARGGGGLYTDTQYF. In DNA form, the CDR3 reads TGCAGTGCTAGAGGGGGGGGAGGACTATACACAGATACGCAGTATTTT.

The rearrangement uses TRBV7-2 and TRBJ1-1; D gene uncertain. This CDR3 comprises 14 residues. V lost 5 bases to trimming and J lost 10 bases, with 20 bases between them. The germline V gene has CDR1 SGHTA and CDR2 FQGNSA. The CDR3 DNA sequence: TGTGCCAGCAGCCCCGTGTTGGGTCAGGCTCGAGCTTTCTTT. Its protein product is CASSPVLGQARAFF.

Ten or more counts support this clonotype. Written as DNA, the CDR3 is TGTGCCACCAGACGCCCCCAGGGAGCAACTAATGAAAAACTGTTTTTT. Amino acid sequence: CATRRPQGATNEKLFF. The chain links TRBV6-6 to TRBJ1-4; D is possibly TRBD1 (5 bases). CDR1 and CDR2 from the germline V gene are MNHNY and SVGAGI (reference sequence). Deletions cut 10 bases from V and 0 bases from J, with 18 bases between. CDR3 length: 16 amino acids.

Concerning this clonotype itself: A much larger clone is a single base away; this may be a read error. The chain employs TRBV7-3 and TRBJ2-1; no firm D call. Per the germline V gene, CDR1 is SGHTA and CDR2 is FQGTGA. The CDR3 is made up of 13 amino acids. The CDR3 protein is CASSVTPNNEQFF. In nucleotides, the CDR3 is TGTGCCAGCAGCGTAACCCCTAACAATGAGCAGTTCTTC.

The J gene is TRBJ2-3, the V gene TRBV20-1, with D perhaps being TRBD1 or TRBD2 (6 bases each). This CDR3 spans 14 amino acids. Germline V CDR1 and CDR2: DFQATT, SNEGSKA (reference sequence). V dropped 3 bases and J dropped 5 bases, with 15 bases sitting between them. The CDR3 DNA reads TGCAGTGCTAGTGATAGGGGGGCAGAAGATACGCAGTATTTT. Its protein product is CSASDRGAEDTQYF.

This clonotype was observed many times. J is TRBJ2-5 and V is TRBV29-1; maybe TRBD2 (6 bases). CDR1 SQVTM and CDR2 ANQGSEA come from the germline V gene. Between the trimmed V and J ends, which lost 7 bases and 5 bases, there was a span of 14 bases. The CDR3 covers 12 residues. The CDR3 DNA sequence: TGCAGCGATAGCCGGGACTCTGAGACCCAGTACTTC. Translating it yields CSDSRDSETQYF.

This clonotype was recorded many times. The chain combines TRBV5-1 with TRBJ2-5; 7 bases line up with TRBD1. Trimming at V came to 5 bases and at J to 2 bases, leaving 6 bases not matched to a gene. The CDR3 is made up of 14 amino acids. Germline assignment: CDR1 SGHRS and CDR2 YFSETQ. This chain's CDR3 is CASSTRTGQETQYF. The CDR3, as DNA: TGCGCCAGCAGTACGAGGACAGGACAAGAGACCCAGTACTTC.

V is TRBV6-4 and J is TRBJ1-6; D gene unclear. Germline V CDR1 and CDR2: MRHNA, SNTAGT. Trimming stripped 3 bases from V and 5 bases from J, with 5 bases between. The CDR3 extends over 13 amino acids. CDR3 in DNA: TGTGCCAGCAGTGAAACAGATAATTCACCCCTCCACTTT. This translates into CASSETDNSPLHF.

The CDR3 loop is CSASGDMLNSPLHF. The CDR3 region has the DNA TGCAGTGCTAGTGGCGACATGCTTAATTCACCCCTCCACTTT. The chain carries TRBV20-1 and TRBJ1-6; D is unclear. This CDR3 has 14 amino acids. Trimming left V 3 bases short and J 6 bases short, with 12 bases between. CDR1 is DFQATT, CDR2 SNEGSKA, per germline (reference sequence).

V and J are TRBV29-1 and TRBJ2-4, with D perhaps matching TRBD1 (5 bases). This CDR3 has 12 amino acids. The V and J ends lost 4 bases and 13 bases respectively, with 17 bases between them. Germline lookup yields CDR1 SQVTM and CDR2 ANQGSEA. The CDR3 loop reads CSVVSESYRQYF. The CDR3 coding sequence is TGCAGCGTTGTGTCAGAGTCCTACAGGCAGTACTTC.

This clonotype was recorded a few times. The V and J genes are TRBV29-1 and TRBJ1-1, with 11 bases lining up with TRBD1. Trimming took 7 bases from V and 5 from J; bases not matched to a gene: 3. This CDR3 region has 12 residues. CDR1 SQVTM and CDR2 ANQGSEA come from the germline V gene. CDR3 region: CSGDRGVTEAFF. The CDR3 bases are TGCAGCGGGGACAGGGGGGTTACTGAAGCTTTCTTT. Based on the CDR3 plus reference TRBV29-1 and TRBJ1-1, the full variable domain is SAVISQKPSRDICQRGTSLTIQCQVDSQVTMMFWYRQQPGQSLTLIATANQGSEATYESGFVIDKFPISRPNLTFSTLTVSNMSPEDSSIYLCSGDRGVTEAFFGQGTRLTVV.

The chain joins TRBV27 to TRBJ2-7, with D perhaps matching TRBD1 (5 bases). CDR1 is MNHEY and CDR2 is SMNVEV in the germline V gene (reference sequence). The ends were cut back, 5 bases at V and 2 bases at J, with 13 bases in the middle. The CDR3 totals 14 residues. CDR3 sequence (DNA): TGTGCCAGCAGTGTCAGGGAAAGGGCCTACGAGCAGTACTTC. This codes for CASSVRERAYEQYF.

The V call is TRBV20-1, the J call TRBJ1-1, with 7 nucleotides matching TRBD1. The germline V gene encodes CDR1 DFQATT and CDR2 SNEGSKA (reference sequence). The length of the CDR3 is 13 residues. V lost 3 bases to trimming and J lost 1 base; unmatched junction nucleotides: 2. CDR3 protein: CSASDRANTEAFF. CDR3 coding DNA: TGCAGTGCTAGTGACAGGGCGAACACTGAAGCTTTCTTT.

This clonotype was detected a few times. The J gene is TRBJ2-2, the V gene TRBV5-1; 7 positions match TRBD2. From germline, CDR1 is SGHRS and CDR2 YFSETQ. CDR3 length: 15 residues. Germline trimming cut 4 bases from V and 5 bases from J; bases unmatched to any gene: 8. CDR3 protein: CASSVTSRETGELFF. The CDR3 nucleotides are TGCGCCAGCAGCGTGACTAGCAGGGAGACCGGGGAGCTGTTTTTT.

The rearrangement links TRBV28 to TRBJ1-2; D may be TRBD1 (5 bases). This CDR3 contains 13 residues. V was trimmed by 6 bases and J by 8 bases, leaving 16 bases between them. CDR1 and CDR2 (germline): MDHEN, SYDVKM. The CDR3 DNA reads TGTGCCAGCAGGACCCAGGGAGTTGGCGGCTACACCTTC. The encoded protein is CASRTQGVGGYTF.

This chain links TRBV6-5 with TRBJ2-5; D unclear. The CDR3 is made up of 13 amino acids. CDR1 is MNHEY and CDR2 is SVGAGI in the germline V gene. The V end lost 1 base, the J end lost 3 bases, and 6 bases lay between the germline ends. The CDR3 DNA follows: TGTGCCAGCAGTTACTTATCGGAAGAGACCCAGTACTTC. It is translated as CASSYLSEETQYF.

The gene calls are TRBV12-3 or TRBV12-4 and TRBJ2-1; 13 nucleotides line up with TRBD2. The V gene end was trimmed by 6 bases and the J gene end by 9 bases; junction bases not matched to a gene: 5. This CDR3 spans 14 amino acids. The CDR3 DNA reads TGTGCCAGCAGCGGACTAGCGGGAGCCTCTGAGCAGTTCTTC. Amino acid sequence: CASSGLAGASEQFF.

This chain links TRBV7-9 with TRBJ2-3; TRBD1 aligns across 7 bases. J was trimmed by 4 bases and V by 5 bases; bases with no gene match: 9. The germline CDR1 and CDR2 sequences are SEHNR and FQNEAQ (reference sequence). The CDR3 length is 15 residues. CDR3 protein: CASSTIDRVADTQYF. The CDR3 DNA reads TGTGCCAGCAGCACGATCGACAGGGTCGCAGATACGCAGTATTTT.

This sequence joins TRBV6-2 or TRBV6-3 and TRBJ2-6; D might be TRBD1 (9 bases). The V gene lost 6 bases and the J gene lost 0 bases, with 21 bases spanning the gap. The CDR3 totals 19 residues. Germline loops: CDR1 MNHEY, CDR2 SVGEGT. DNA for the CDR3: TGTGCCAGCAGCTGGATAGCGGGACAGGGTAACTCTGGGGCCAACGTCCTGACTTTC. Protein sequence: CASSWIAGQGNSGANVLTF.

V is TRBV20-1 and J is TRBJ2-5; 8 bases fit TRBD2. V lost 0 bases, J lost 1 base, and 4 bases stayed unmatched. This CDR3 is built from 15 residues. Per the germline V gene, CDR1 is DFQATT and CDR2 is SNEGSKA (reference sequence). The CDR3 loop is CSARDYGRGQETQYF. The CDR3 DNA sequence: TGCAGTGCTAGAGATTACGGGAGGGGCCAAGAGACCCAGTACTTC.

In the case of this clonotype: One base away lies a much larger clone, so this may be a sequencing read error. The chain uses TRBV4-3 and TRBJ2-1; 9 bases are a match to TRBD1. In germline, CDR1 is LGHNA, CDR2 YSLEER. J gave up 7 bases and V 0 bases, and 7 bases lay outside the gene matches. The CDR3 totals 16 residues. CDR3 nucleotide sequence: TGCGCCAGCAGCCAAGATCGCGGACAGGGGACAAATGAGCAGTTCTTC. This sequence encodes CASSQDRGQGTNEQFF.

The V gene is TRBV3-1, the J gene TRBJ2-7; D may be TRBD2 (7 bases). This CDR3 comprises 16 residues. Trimming cost V 0 bases and J 1 base, with 13 bases left between them. Looked up from germline, CDR1 is LGHDT and CDR2 is YNNKEL (reference sequence). The CDR3 here is CASSQDLGRGSYEQYF. CDR3 bases: TGTGCCAGCAGCCAAGATCTGGGGAGGGGGTCCTACGAGCAGTACTTC.